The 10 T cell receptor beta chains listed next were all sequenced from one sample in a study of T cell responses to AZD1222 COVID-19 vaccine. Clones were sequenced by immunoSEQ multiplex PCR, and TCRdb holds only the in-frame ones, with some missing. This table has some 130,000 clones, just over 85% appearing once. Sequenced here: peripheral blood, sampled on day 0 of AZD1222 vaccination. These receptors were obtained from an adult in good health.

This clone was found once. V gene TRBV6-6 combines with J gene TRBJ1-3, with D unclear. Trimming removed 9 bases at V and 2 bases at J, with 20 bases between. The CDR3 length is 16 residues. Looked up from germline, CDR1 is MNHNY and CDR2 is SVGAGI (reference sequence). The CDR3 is CASSGIMKSAGNTIYF. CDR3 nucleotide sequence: TGTGCCAGTTCCGGTATTATGAAGTCGGCTGGAAACACCATATATTTT.

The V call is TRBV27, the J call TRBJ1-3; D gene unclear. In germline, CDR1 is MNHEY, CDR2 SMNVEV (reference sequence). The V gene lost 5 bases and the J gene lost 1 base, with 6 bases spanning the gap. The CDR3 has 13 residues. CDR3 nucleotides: TGTGCCAGCAGTCAGAGGTCTGGAAACACCATATATTTT. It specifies CASSQRSGNTIYF.

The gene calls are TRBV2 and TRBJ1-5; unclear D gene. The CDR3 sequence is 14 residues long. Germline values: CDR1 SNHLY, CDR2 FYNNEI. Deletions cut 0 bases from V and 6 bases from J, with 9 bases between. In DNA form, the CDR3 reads TGTGCCAGCAGTGAAGCCGCGGGCAGTCAGCCCCAGCATTTT. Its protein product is CASSEAAGSQPQHF.

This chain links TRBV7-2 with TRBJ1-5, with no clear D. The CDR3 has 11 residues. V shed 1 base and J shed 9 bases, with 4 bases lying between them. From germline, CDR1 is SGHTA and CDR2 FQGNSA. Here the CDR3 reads CASSLGGPQHF. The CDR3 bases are TGTGCCAGCAGCTTAGGGGGGCCCCAGCATTTT.

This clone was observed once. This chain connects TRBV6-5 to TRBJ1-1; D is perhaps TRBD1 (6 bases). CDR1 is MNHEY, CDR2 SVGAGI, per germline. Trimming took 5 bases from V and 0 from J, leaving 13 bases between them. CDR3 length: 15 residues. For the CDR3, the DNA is TGTGCCAGCAGTCCGACAGGCGTGATGAACACTGAAGCTTTCTTT. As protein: CASSPTGVMNTEAFF.

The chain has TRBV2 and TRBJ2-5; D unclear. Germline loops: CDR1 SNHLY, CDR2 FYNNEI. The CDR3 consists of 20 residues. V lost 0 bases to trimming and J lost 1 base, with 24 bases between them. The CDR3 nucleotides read TGTGCCAGCAGTGAAGCATCGGTCGTGTTAGCTAACTTCATCCAAGAGACCCAGTACTTC. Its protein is CASSEASVVLANFIQETQYF. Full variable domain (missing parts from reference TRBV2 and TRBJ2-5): EPEVTQTPSHQVTQMGQEVILRCVPISNHLYFYWYRQILGQKVEFLVSFYNNEISEKSEIFDDQFSVERPDGSNFTLKIRSTKLEDSAMYFCASSEASVVLANFIQETQYFGPGTRLLVL.

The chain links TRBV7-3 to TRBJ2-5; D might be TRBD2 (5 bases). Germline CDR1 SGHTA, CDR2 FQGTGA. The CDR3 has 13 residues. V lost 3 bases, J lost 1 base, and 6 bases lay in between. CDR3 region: CASSLRAQETQYF. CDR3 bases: TGTGCCAGCAGCTTGCGGGCCCAAGAGACCCAGTACTTC.

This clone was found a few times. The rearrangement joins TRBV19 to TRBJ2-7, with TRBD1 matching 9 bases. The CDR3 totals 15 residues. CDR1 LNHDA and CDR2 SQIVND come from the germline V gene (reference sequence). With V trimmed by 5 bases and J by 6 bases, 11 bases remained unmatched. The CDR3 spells CASSRVSGQGTEQYF. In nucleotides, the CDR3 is TGTGCCAGTAGTCGCGTTTCGGGACAGGGTACCGAGCAGTACTTC.

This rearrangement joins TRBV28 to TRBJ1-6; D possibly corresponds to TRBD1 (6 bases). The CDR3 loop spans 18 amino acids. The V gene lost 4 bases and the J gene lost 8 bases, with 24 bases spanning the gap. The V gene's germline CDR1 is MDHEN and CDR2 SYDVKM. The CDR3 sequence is CASSSYGRGSNPYSPLHF. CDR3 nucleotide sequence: TGTGCCAGCAGTTCGTACGGGAGGGGGTCTAACCCGTATTCACCCCTCCACTTT.

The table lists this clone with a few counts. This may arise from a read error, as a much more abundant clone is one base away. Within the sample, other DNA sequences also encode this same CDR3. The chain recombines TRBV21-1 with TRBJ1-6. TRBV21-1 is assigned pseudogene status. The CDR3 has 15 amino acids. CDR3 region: CASTPPGLGGSPLHF. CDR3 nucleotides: TGTGCCAGCACCCCCCCAGGACTGGGGGGCTCACCCCTCCACTTT.